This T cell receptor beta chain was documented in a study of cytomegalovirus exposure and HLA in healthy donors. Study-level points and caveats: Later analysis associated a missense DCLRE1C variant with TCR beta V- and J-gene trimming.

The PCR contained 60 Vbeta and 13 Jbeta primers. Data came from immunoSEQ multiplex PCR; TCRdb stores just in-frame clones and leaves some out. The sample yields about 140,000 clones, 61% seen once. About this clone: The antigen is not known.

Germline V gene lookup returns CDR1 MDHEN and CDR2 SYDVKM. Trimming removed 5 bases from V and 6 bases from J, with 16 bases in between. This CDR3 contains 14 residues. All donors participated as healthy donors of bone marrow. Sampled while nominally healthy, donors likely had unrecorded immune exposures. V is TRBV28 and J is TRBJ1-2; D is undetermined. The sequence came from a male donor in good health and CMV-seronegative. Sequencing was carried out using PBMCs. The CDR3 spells CASSAPRKKHGYTF. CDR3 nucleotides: TGTGCCAGCAGTGCGCCTCGAAAGAAACATGGCTACACCTTC.